This T cell receptor beta chain was sequenced in a study of neurological immune-mediated disorders. This clonotype was seen repeatedly, ten times or more. A single record per CDR3 protein comes from TCRdb applying MiXCR to the 5' RACE reads. The sample has 25,000 to 35,000 distinct CDR3 sequences; 20% to 25% are singletons. Healthy control participants comprised blood bank volunteers in Maryland, USA. The CDR3 extends over 16 amino acids. The J segment lost 5 bases and the V segment lost 5 bases, leaving 11 bases of the junction unmatched. Germline assignment: CDR1 SEHNR and CDR2 FQNEAQ (reference sequence).

The sample consisted of PBMCs. This receptor was identified in a woman aged 55-69 years in good health. This sequence joins TRBV7-9 and TRBJ2-2; 7 nucleotides line up with TRBD1. CDR3 sequence (DNA): TGTGCCAGCAGCCTCAGAGACAGGGCAGGGACCGGGGAGCTGTTTTTT. Translation gives CASSLRDRAGTGELFF.